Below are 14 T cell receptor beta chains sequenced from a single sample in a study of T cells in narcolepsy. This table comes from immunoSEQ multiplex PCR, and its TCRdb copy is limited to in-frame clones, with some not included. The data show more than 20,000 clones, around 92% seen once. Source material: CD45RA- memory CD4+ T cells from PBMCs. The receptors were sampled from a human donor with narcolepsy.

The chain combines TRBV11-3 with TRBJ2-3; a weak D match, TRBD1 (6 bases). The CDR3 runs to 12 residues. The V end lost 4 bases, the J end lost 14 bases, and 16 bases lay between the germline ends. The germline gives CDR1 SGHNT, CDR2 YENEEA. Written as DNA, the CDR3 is TGTGCCAGCAGCTATGGGGGCGCAGGGCTGTATTTT. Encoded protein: CASSYGGAGLYF.

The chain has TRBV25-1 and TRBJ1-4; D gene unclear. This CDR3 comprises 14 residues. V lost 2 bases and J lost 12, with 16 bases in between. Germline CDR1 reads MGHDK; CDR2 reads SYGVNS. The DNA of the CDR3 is TGTGCCAGCAGTGAACCAGCTCCGGAGAAGGAACTGTTTTTT. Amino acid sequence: CASSEPAPEKELFF.

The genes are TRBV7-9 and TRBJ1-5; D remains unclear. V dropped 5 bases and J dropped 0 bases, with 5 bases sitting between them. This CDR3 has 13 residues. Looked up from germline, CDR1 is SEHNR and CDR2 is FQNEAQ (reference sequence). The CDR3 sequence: CASSVYSNQPQHF. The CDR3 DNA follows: TGTGCCAGCAGCGTCTATAGCAATCAGCCCCAGCATTTT.

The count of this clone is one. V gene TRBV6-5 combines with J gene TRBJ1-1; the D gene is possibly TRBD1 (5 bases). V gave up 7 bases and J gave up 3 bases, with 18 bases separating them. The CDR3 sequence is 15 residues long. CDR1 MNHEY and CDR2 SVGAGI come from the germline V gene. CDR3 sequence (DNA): TGTGCCAGCAAGGGAACAGGCGCAGGGCACACTGAAGCTTTCTTT. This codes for CASKGTGAGHTEAFF.

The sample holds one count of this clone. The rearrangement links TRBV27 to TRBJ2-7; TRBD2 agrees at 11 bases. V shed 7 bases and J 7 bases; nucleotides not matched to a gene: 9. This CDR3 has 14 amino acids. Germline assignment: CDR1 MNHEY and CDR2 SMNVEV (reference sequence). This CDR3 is CASTPLAGVGEQYF. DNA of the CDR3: TGTGCCAGCACCCCACTAGCGGGAGTCGGGGAGCAGTACTTC.

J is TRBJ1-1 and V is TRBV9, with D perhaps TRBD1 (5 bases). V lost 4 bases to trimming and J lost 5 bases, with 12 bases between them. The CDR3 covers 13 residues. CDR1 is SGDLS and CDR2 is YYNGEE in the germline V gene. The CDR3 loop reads CASSFTGGTEAFF. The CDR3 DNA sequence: TGTGCCAGCAGCTTCACTGGGGGGACTGAAGCTTTCTTT.

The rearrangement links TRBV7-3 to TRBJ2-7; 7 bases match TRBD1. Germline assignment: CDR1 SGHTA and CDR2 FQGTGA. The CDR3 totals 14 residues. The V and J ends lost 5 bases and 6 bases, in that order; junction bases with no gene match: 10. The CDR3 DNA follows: TGTGCCAGCAGCCGACAGGGAATTTCTTCCGAGCAGTACTTC. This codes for CASSRQGISSEQYF. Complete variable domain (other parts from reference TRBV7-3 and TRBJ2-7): GAGVSQTPSNKVTEKGKYVELRCDPISGHTALYWYRQSLGQGPEFLIYFQGTGAADDSGLPNDRFFAVRPEGSVSTLKIQRTERGDSAVYLCASSRQGISSEQYFGPGTRLTVT.

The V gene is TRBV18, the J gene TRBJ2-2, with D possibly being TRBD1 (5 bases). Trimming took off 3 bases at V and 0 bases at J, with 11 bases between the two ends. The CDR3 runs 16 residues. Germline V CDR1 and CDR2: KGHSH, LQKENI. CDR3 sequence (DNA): TGTGCCAGCTCACCGCCGACAGCCACGAACACCGGGGAGCTGTTTTTT. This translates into CASSPPTATNTGELFF.

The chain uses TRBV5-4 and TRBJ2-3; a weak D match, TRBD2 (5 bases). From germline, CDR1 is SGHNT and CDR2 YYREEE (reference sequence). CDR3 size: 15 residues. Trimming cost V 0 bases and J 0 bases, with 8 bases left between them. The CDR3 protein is CASSLDQRSTDTQYF. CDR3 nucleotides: TGTGCCAGCAGCTTGGACCAGCGGAGCACAGATACGCAGTATTTT.

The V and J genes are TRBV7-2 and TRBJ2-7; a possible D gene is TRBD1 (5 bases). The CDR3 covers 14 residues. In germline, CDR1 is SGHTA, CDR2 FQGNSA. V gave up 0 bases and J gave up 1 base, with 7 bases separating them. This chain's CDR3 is CASSLARASYEQYF. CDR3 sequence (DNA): TGTGCCAGCAGCTTAGCCAGGGCATCCTACGAGCAGTACTTC.

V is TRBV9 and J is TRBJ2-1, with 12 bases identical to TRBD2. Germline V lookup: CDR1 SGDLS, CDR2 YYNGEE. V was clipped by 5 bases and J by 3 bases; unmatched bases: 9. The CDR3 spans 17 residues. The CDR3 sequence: CASSYSLAGGIYNEQFF. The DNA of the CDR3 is TGTGCCAGCAGTTATTCCCTAGCGGGAGGGATCTACAATGAGCAGTTCTTC.

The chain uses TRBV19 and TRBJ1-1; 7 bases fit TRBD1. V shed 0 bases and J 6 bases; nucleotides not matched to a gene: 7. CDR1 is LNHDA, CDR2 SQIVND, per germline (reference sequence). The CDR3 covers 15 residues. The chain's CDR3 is CASSIESGQFAEAFF. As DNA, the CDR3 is TGTGCCAGTAGTATAGAGTCGGGACAGTTCGCTGAAGCTTTCTTT.

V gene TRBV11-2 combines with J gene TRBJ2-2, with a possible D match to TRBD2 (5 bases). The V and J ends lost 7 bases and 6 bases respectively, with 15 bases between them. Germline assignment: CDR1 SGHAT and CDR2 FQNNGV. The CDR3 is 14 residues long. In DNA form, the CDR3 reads TGTGCCAGCACCGCGTCGGGGTCGTCCGGGGAGCTGTTTTTT. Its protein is CASTASGSSGELFF.

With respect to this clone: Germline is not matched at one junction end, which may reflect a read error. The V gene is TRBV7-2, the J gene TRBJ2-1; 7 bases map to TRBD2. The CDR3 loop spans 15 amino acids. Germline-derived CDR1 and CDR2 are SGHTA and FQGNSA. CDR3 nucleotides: TGTGCCAGCAGGCAAGCGGGGAGCTCCTACAATAAGCAGTTCTTC. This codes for CASRQAGSSYNKQFF.